This T cell receptor beta chain was recorded in a study of blood T cell repertoires in COVID-19. As for the study in general: Donors in the United States, Italy and Spain gave samples during acute or convalescent COVID-19.

The Seattle patients, enrolled during active infection, were followed longitudinally. In the original analysis: Reference gene primer amplification in the assay estimated nucleated cell counts. Some clones are missing from TCRdb's copy, which holds only in-frame ones; the method was immunoSEQ multiplex PCR. V, J and clone size reflect that table, while D and trimming were determined from the DNA. The sample includes 160,000 or so clones, 70% to 90% of them seen just once. Germline V gene lookup returns CDR1 SGHRS and CDR2 YFSETQ. The germline V and J ends were trimmed by 1 base and 4 bases, with 15 bases remaining between them. The length of the CDR3 is 15 residues.

What was sequenced was peripheral blood. The gene calls are TRBV5-1 and TRBJ2-7, with D maybe TRBD1 (6 bases). The receptor was isolated from a woman aged 50 to 60 with COVID-19, enrolled during active disease. In nucleotides, the CDR3 is TGCGCCAGCAGCTTGTTTCTCCAGGGGAGTTACGAGCAGTACTTC. This codes for CASSLFLQGSYEQYF.